Below are 24 T cell receptor beta chains sequenced from a single sample in a study of monozygotic twins with inflammatory bowel disease (dated by TCRdb to 2018 to 2020). The library relied on 5' RACE. Instrument on record: Illumina HiSeq 2500. TCRdb reanalyzed the reads, keeping one entry per CDR3 protein sequence and omitting DNA. The sample's table lists a count of approximately 300,000 distinct CDR3 sequences. The ten largest clones capture approximately 5.4% of the sample. Sequencing was done on a sample of blood. The receptors shown here come from a human donor with ulcerative colitis or Crohn's disease, or a healthy co-twin of an affected twin (not recorded which).

The chain is built from TRBV20-1 and TRBJ2-1; TCRdb proposes TRBD1, but this gene call is untestable without DNA. This CDR3 region has 12 residues. Germline V CDR1 and CDR2: DFQATT, SNEGSKA (reference sequence). CDR3 sequence: CSAREGTGGQFF.

The chain has TRBV5-1 and TRBJ2-5; TCRdb picks TRBD1, but there is no DNA to check that call. Germline V CDR1 and CDR2: SGHRS, YFSETQ. This CDR3 has 14 amino acids. The CDR3 region is CATSGTGEGETQYF.

This rearrangement joins TRBV7-2 to TRBJ2-5; TCRdb selects TRBD1, and the lack of DNA leaves this call unchecked. This CDR3 contains 12 residues. In germline, CDR1 is SGHTA, CDR2 FQGNSA. Here the CDR3 reads CASGGGPETQYF.

The chain combines TRBV12-3 or TRBV12-4 with TRBJ1-3. The CDR3 spans 16 residues. The CDR3 sequence: CAISSQRGGWRHTIYF.

The chain recombines TRBV4-3 with TRBJ2-7; the TCRdb call, TRBD2, lacks DNA for checking. The germline CDR1 and CDR2 sequences are LGHNA and YSLEER. The CDR3 spans 16 residues. CDR3 amino acids: CASSQERAPPSYEQYF.

The chain combines TRBV5-1 with TRBJ1-4. The length of the CDR3 is 15 residues. Germline V lookup: CDR1 SGHRS, CDR2 YFSETQ. The CDR3: CASSPTGERSEKLFF.

The chain uses TRBV12-3 or TRBV12-4 and TRBJ2-7. The CDR3 contains 11 residues. The chain's CDR3 is CASSGPHEQYF.

The rearrangement links TRBV12-3 or TRBV12-4 to TRBJ2-5; the D call from TCRdb, TRBD2, cannot be confirmed without DNA. This CDR3 is built from 17 residues. CDR3 region: CASSFKLADVYQETQYF.

The V and J genes are TRBV5-1 and TRBJ2-3; the TCRdb call, TRBD2, lacks DNA for checking. The CDR3 loop spans 15 amino acids. CDR1 SGHRS and CDR2 YFSETQ come from the germline V gene. CDR3 amino acids: CASSLLSGASDTQYF.

The chain recombines TRBV10-3 with TRBJ2-2. Germline V gene data show CDR1 as ENHRY and CDR2 as SYGVKD. The CDR3 contains 12 residues. The CDR3 loop is CAISELSGELFF.

V and J are TRBV7-9 and TRBJ1-5; TCRdb reports TRBD1, a call that lacks DNA to check it against. The CDR3 is 15 amino acids. CDR1 SEHNR and CDR2 FQNEAQ come from the germline V gene (reference sequence). This CDR3 reads CASSLVGDGDQPQHF.

The chain links TRBV19 to TRBJ1-3; TCRdb's assignment of TRBD1 cannot be checked, as there is no DNA. This CDR3 spans 15 amino acids. Germline loops: CDR1 LNHDA, CDR2 SQIVND (reference sequence). The CDR3 here is CASTPTSTERNTIYF.

The J gene is TRBJ2-2, the V gene TRBV3-1. Germline assignment: CDR1 LGHDT and CDR2 YNNKEL (reference sequence). This CDR3 has 14 residues. The chain's CDR3 is CASSPKVNTGELFF.

The chain employs TRBV6-2 or TRBV6-3 and TRBJ2-3. Germline V gives CDR1 MNHEY, CDR2 SVGEGT. CDR3 length equals 17 residues. The CDR3 here is CASSSGRPGFPTDTQYF.

The genes are TRBV7-2 and TRBJ2-3; TCRdb outputs TRBD2, but without DNA this stays unchecked. Germline V gives CDR1 SGHTA, CDR2 FQGNSA. This CDR3 spans 17 amino acids. The CDR3 is CASSITSRLAGSDTQYF.

The CDR3 loop reads CASSQTGAAVGYGYTF. V usage is TRBV12-3 or TRBV12-4 and J usage is TRBJ1-2; TCRdb names TRBD1, which stays unverified in the absence of DNA. The CDR3 spans 16 residues.

The chain is built from TRBV15 and TRBJ2-1. Germline CDR1 reads LNHNV; CDR2 reads YYDKDF (reference sequence). The CDR3 is 13 amino acids. The CDR3 reads CATSLIGKREPFF.

V usage is TRBV20-1 and J usage is TRBJ2-3; TCRdb proposes TRBD1, but this gene call is untestable without DNA. CDR1 and CDR2 from the germline V gene are DFQATT and SNEGSKA (reference sequence). This CDR3 comprises 13 residues. The CDR3 here is CSARGGATDTQYF.

The genes are TRBV9 and TRBJ1-2. This CDR3 is 15 amino acids long. Germline CDR1 and CDR2: SGDLS and YYNGEE. The CDR3 sequence: CAGSPEAPGTYGYTF. Based on the CDR3 plus reference TRBV9 and TRBJ1-2, the full variable domain is DSGVTQTPKHLITATGQRVTLRCSPRSGDLSVYWYQQSLDQGLQFLIQYYNGEERAKGNILERFSAQQFPDLHSELNLSSLELGDSALYFCAGSPEAPGTYGYTFGSGTRLTVV.

V gene TRBV7-9 combines with J gene TRBJ1-3; absent DNA, TCRdb's TRBD1 call cannot be checked. CDR1 is SEHNR and CDR2 is FQNEAQ in the germline V gene (reference sequence). The CDR3 is made up of 16 amino acids. CDR3 protein: CASSLAGQPSGNTIYF.

This chain uses TRBV19 with TRBJ2-7; TCRdb calls TRBD2, which cannot be checked without DNA. The CDR3 is 15 amino acids. The germline gives CDR1 LNHDA, CDR2 SQIVND (reference sequence). CDR3 protein: CASSSLADLLGEQYF.

The chain links TRBV4-3 to TRBJ1-1; TCRdb's D call, TRBD1, is unchecked because there is no DNA. Germline V lookup: CDR1 LGHNA, CDR2 YSLEER. This CDR3 comprises 15 residues. CDR3 amino acids: CASSHHRRQGTEAFF.

V is TRBV14 and J is TRBJ1-5; TCRdb reports TRBD1, a call that lacks DNA to check it against. This CDR3 is built from 15 residues. Germline values: CDR1 SGHDN, CDR2 FVKESK. Here the CDR3 reads CASSQVNRADQPQHF.

V and J are TRBV4-3 and TRBJ2-4; the D call of TRBD2 rests on TCRdb alone, since no DNA is present to check it. The V gene's germline CDR1 is LGHNA and CDR2 YSLEER. The CDR3 runs to 18 residues. CDR3: CASSQDSGSGGARDIQYF.